The 26 T cell receptor beta chains below come from one sample, sequenced in a study of blood T cell repertoires in COVID-19. Clones were sequenced by immunoSEQ multiplex PCR, and TCRdb holds only the in-frame ones, with some missing. Of 200,000 to 300,000 clones listed, about 85% are singletons. The sequenced sample consisted of peripheral blood. The receptors were sampled from a young man with active or convalescent COVID-19.

V and J are TRBV9 and TRBJ2-7; possible D gene TRBD2, 5 bases. CDR1 and CDR2 from the germline V gene are SGDLS and YYNGEE. V lost 3 bases and J lost 6, with 13 bases in between. The CDR3 length is 13 residues. CDR3 nucleotides: TGTGCCAGCAGCGGAGTAGTTGGAGGCGAGCAGTACTTC. This codes for CASSGVVGGEQYF. Based on the CDR3 plus reference TRBV9 and TRBJ2-7, the full variable domain is DSGVTQTPKHLITATGQRVTLRCSPRSGDLSVYWYQQSLDQGLQFLIQYYNGEERAKGNILERFSAQQFPDLHSELNLSSLELGDSALYFCASSGVVGGEQYFGPGTRLTVT.

CDR3 amino acids: CASSMGTGTLAFF. CDR3 nucleotides: TGTGCCAGCAGCATGGGGACCGGGACTTTGGCTTTCTTT. This sequence joins TRBV11-3 and TRBJ1-1; the D gene is possibly TRBD1 (5 bases). V lost 5 bases to trimming and J lost 11 bases, with 18 bases between them. Germline V CDR1 and CDR2: SGHNT, YENEEA. The CDR3 consists of 13 residues.

This clone was observed a few times. Other DNA sequences in the sample encode the same CDR3. The chain carries TRBV5-6 and TRBJ1-2; D call uncertain. Germline V CDR1 and CDR2: SGHDT, YYEEEE. The germline V and J ends were trimmed by 0 bases and 2 bases, with 5 bases remaining between them. The CDR3 loop spans 13 amino acids. The CDR3 here is CASSLGRNYGYTF. CDR3 nucleotides: TGTGCCAGCAGCTTGGGGCGGAACTATGGCTACACCTTC.

The genes are TRBV15 and TRBJ1-1; unclear D gene. Germline-derived CDR1 and CDR2 are LNHNV and YYDKDF (reference sequence). The CDR3 has 14 residues. V lost 7 bases, J lost 5 bases, and 17 bases lay in between. This chain's CDR3 is CATTPGFSGTEAFF. The CDR3 DNA sequence: TGTGCCACCACCCCGGGGTTCTCGGGGACTGAAGCTTTCTTT. Together with reference TRBV15 and TRBJ1-1, the CDR3 gives the full variable domain: DAMVIQNPRYQVTQFGKPVTLSCSQTLNHNVMYWYQQKSSQAPKLLFHYYDKDFNNEADTPDNFQSRRPNTSFCFLDIRSPGLGDTAMYLCATTPGFSGTEAFFGQGTRLTVV.

This chain joins TRBV6-6 and TRBJ2-1, with D tentatively TRBD2 (6 bases). In germline, CDR1 is MNHNY, CDR2 SVGAGI (reference sequence). The CDR3 sequence is 15 residues long. Deletions cut 4 bases from V and 1 base from J, with 11 bases between. The chain's CDR3 is CASSLADPSYNEQFF. CDR3 nucleotide sequence: TGTGCCAGCAGTTTAGCGGACCCTTCCTACAATGAGCAGTTCTTC.

The genes are TRBV6-5 and TRBJ2-5; TRBD2 agrees at 7 bases. The ends lost 3 bases at V and 9 bases at J; junction bases unmatched: 16. Germline V lookup: CDR1 MNHEY, CDR2 SVGAGI. This CDR3 region has 16 residues. CDR3: CASSYQSGASQVAQYF. The CDR3, as DNA: TGTGCCAGCAGTTATCAGAGCGGGGCCTCCCAAGTCGCCCAGTACTTC.

The chain uses TRBV7-9 and TRBJ1-4, with 8 nucleotides matching TRBD1. CDR3 length: 15 residues. Germline V gene lookup returns CDR1 SEHNR and CDR2 FQNEAQ (reference sequence). V lost 5 bases and J lost 0; bases outside the gene matches: 2. CDR3 sequence (DNA): TGTGCCAGCAGCGCGACAGGGGCAACTAATGAAAAACTGTTTTTT. Translated: CASSATGATNEKLFF.

J is TRBJ1-6 and V is TRBV7-9; weak D call: TRBD1 (5 bases). CDR1 is SEHNR and CDR2 is FQNEAQ in the germline V gene (reference sequence). Trimming took 5 bases from V and 4 from J, leaving 12 bases between them. CDR3 length equals 15 residues. The CDR3 DNA reads TGTGCCAGCAGCCTCCTCCGACAGTATAATTCACCCCTCCACTTT. Its translation is CASSLLRQYNSPLHF.

Details on this clone: Other nucleotide sequences in the sample specify the same CDR3. The chain has TRBV9 and TRBJ2-7; D not resolved. Germline lookup yields CDR1 SGDLS and CDR2 YYNGEE. The CDR3 covers 13 residues. Trimming pared 0 bases from V and 5 bases from J, leaving 9 bases between. CDR3 protein: CASSVVSGHEQYF. CDR3 in DNA: TGTGCCAGCAGCGTAGTTTCAGGCCACGAGCAGTACTTC.

This clone occurred once. The V and J genes are TRBV18 and TRBJ2-5; D not certain. Germline CDR1 reads KGHSH; CDR2 reads LQKENI. The CDR3 totals 14 residues. V lost 6 bases, J lost 5 bases, and 16 bases lay in between. The CDR3: CASSPPATRETQYF. The CDR3, as DNA: TGTGCCAGCTCCCCTCCAGCCACCAGGGAGACCCAGTACTTC.

Note on this clone: The sample has other DNA sequences that encode this CDR3 too. The chain joins TRBV5-1 to TRBJ2-1; a weak D match, TRBD2 (5 bases). Trimming removed 4 bases at V and 6 bases at J, with 8 bases between. This CDR3 is built from 12 residues. Germline CDR1 SGHRS, CDR2 YFSETQ. The CDR3: CASSTGVNEQFF. The DNA of the CDR3 is TGCGCCAGCAGCACCGGGGTCAATGAGCAGTTCTTC.

For this clone: The sample carries other DNA sequences with the same CDR3. V usage is TRBV24-1 and J usage is TRBJ2-5; TRBD1 agrees at 9 bases. The CDR3 loop spans 15 amino acids. Unmatched junction bases numbered 6, after V lost 3 bases and J lost 5 bases. The germline V gene has CDR1 KGHDR and CDR2 SFDVKD. In nucleotides, the CDR3 is TGTGCCACCAGTGATCCACAGGGGGCTGGGGAGACCCAGTACTTC. Amino acids: CATSDPQGAGETQYF.

On this clone: This specimen includes other DNA sequences encoding the same CDR3. This chain joins TRBV5-1 and TRBJ2-7, with a weak D call TRBD1 (6 bases). V was shortened by 6 bases and J by 2 bases, with 12 bases between the two germline ends. Germline CDR1 and CDR2: SGHRS and YFSETQ. The CDR3 sequence is 13 residues long. As DNA, the CDR3 is TGCGCCAGCAACCGGGACATTCCCTACGAGCAGTACTTC. Its protein is CASNRDIPYEQYF. The complete variable domain, with remaining parts taken from reference TRBV5-1 and TRBJ2-7, reads KAGVTQTPRYLIKTRGQQVTLSCSPISGHRSVSWYQQTPGQGLQFLFEYFSETQRNKGNFPGRFSGRQFSNSRSEMNVSTLELGDSALYLCASNRDIPYEQYFGPGTRLTVT.

The genes are TRBV19 and TRBJ1-5; tentative D call: TRBD1 (6 bases). V dropped 8 bases and J dropped 0 bases, with 17 bases sitting between them. There are 16 residues in the CDR3. CDR1 and CDR2 (germline): LNHDA, SQIVND (reference sequence). CDR3 residues: CASETEGHYSNQPQHF. As DNA, the CDR3 is TGTGCCAGTGAAACTGAGGGACACTATAGCAATCAGCCCCAGCATTTT.

The rearrangement joins TRBV3-1 (or the pseudogene TRBV3-2) to TRBJ2-2; D is ambiguous. The length of the CDR3 is 16 residues. Germline V CDR1 and CDR2: LGHDT, YNNKEL (reference sequence). V was clipped by 1 base and J by 3 bases, with 12 bases between them. The CDR3 bases are TGTGCCAGCAGCCAAGTAGGCTCTAGACACACCGGGGAGCTGTTTTTT. Encoded protein: CASSQVGSRHTGELFF.

The V call is TRBV19, the J call TRBJ1-5, with a weak D call TRBD1 (6 bases). Germline values: CDR1 LNHDA, CDR2 SQIVND (reference sequence). The CDR3 runs to 15 residues. The V end was cut by 6 bases, the J end by 2 bases, with 14 bases between. CDR3 coding DNA: TGTGCCAGTAGGACACAGGGTCCGGGCAATCAGCCCCAGCATTTT. It specifies CASRTQGPGNQPQHF.

To note about this clone: This same CDR3 is encoded by further DNA sequences in the sample. The V call is TRBV7-8, the J call TRBJ1-1; 8 positions match TRBD1. V shed 3 bases and J 3 bases; nucleotides not matched to a gene: 0. CDR1 and CDR2 from the germline V gene are SGHVS and FQNEAQ. The CDR3 has 13 residues. The CDR3 sequence: CASSLDRDTEAFF. CDR3 nucleotides: TGTGCCAGCAGCTTGGACAGGGACACTGAAGCTTTCTTT.

This clone was counted between two and nine times. This chain joins TRBV7-2 and TRBJ1-2; 7 nucleotides line up with TRBD1. This CDR3 is 16 amino acids long. The V and J ends lost 5 bases and 4 bases, in that order; junction bases with no gene match: 13. CDR1 and CDR2 from the germline V gene are SGHTA and FQGNSA. The DNA of the CDR3 is TGTGCCAGCAGCCCCGGACCGGGACAGAGTTTCTATGGCTACACCTTC. This translates into CASSPGPGQSFYGYTF. Looking up the rest from reference TRBV7-2 and TRBJ1-2 gives the full variable domain: GAGVSQSPSNKVTEKGKDVELRCDPISGHTALYWYRQSLGQGLEFLIYFQGNSAPDKSGLPSDRFSAERTGGSVSTLTIQRTQQEDSAVYLCASSPGPGQSFYGYTFGSGTRLTVV.

This chain links TRBV27 with TRBJ1-2; 8 nucleotides match TRBD1. The ends lost 6 bases at V and 8 bases at J; junction bases unmatched: 8. This CDR3 comprises 13 residues. Germline-derived CDR1 and CDR2 are MNHEY and SMNVEV (reference sequence). Here the CDR3 reads CASRLQGEYGYTF. The CDR3 coding sequence is TGTGCCAGCAGGCTACAGGGGGAATACGGCTACACCTTC.

The V and J genes are TRBV4-2 and TRBJ1-2; TRBD1 matches 9 bases. The CDR3 has 16 residues. Germline V gene lookup returns CDR1 LGHNA and CDR2 YNFKEQ. V gave up 3 bases and J gave up 7 bases; unmatched junction bases: 12. The CDR3 loop reads CASSQDRGNGEGGYTF. For the CDR3, the DNA is TGTGCCAGCAGCCAGGACAGGGGAAATGGGGAAGGTGGCTACACCTTC.

The chain carries TRBV19 and TRBJ1-6; the match to TRBD1 covers 9 bases. V gave up 5 bases and J gave up 10 bases; unmatched junction bases: 9. Germline V gene lookup returns CDR1 LNHDA and CDR2 SQIVND (reference sequence). The CDR3 sequence is 15 residues long. DNA of the CDR3: TGTGCCAGTAGTTCGGACAGGGGATTAAAGTCACCCCTCCACTTT. Amino acids: CASSSDRGLKSPLHF. Variable domain in full (rest from reference TRBV19 and TRBJ1-6): DGGITQSPKYLFRKEGQNVTLSCEQNLNHDAMYWYRQDPGQGLRLIYYSQIVNDFQKGDIAEGYSVSREKKESFPLTVTSAQKNPTAFYLCASSSDRGLKSPLHFGNGTRLTVT.

The V call is TRBV5-4, the J call TRBJ2-5; 8 bases fit TRBD2. This CDR3 is built from 16 residues. The junction had 11 bases not matched to a gene; V was cut back by 3 bases and J by 4 bases. Germline V gene data show CDR1 as SGHNT and CDR2 as YYREEE (reference sequence). CDR3 sequence: CASSSIGGESGETQYF. The CDR3 DNA sequence: TGTGCCAGCAGCTCTATCGGGGGGGAGTCGGGAGAGACCCAGTACTTC.

The chain recombines TRBV13 with TRBJ2-7; TRBD1 is a possible D gene (6 bases). CDR1 is PRHDT and CDR2 is FYEKMQ in the germline V gene (reference sequence). Trimming took 5 bases from V and 4 from J, leaving 18 bases between them. The CDR3 consists of 15 residues. The CDR3 loop is CASSRAMAGVYEQYF. The DNA of the CDR3 is TGTGCCAGCAGCCGAGCCATGGCAGGGGTATACGAGCAGTACTTC.

The rearrangement joins TRBV5-6 to TRBJ2-5, with 8 bases aligning to TRBD1. Germline CDR1 SGHDT, CDR2 YYEEEE. The trim removed 2 bases at V and 5 bases at J, leaving 11 bases unmatched. The CDR3 has 16 residues. CDR3: CASSFPTDRGIETQYF. The CDR3 DNA sequence: TGTGCCAGCAGCTTTCCAACTGACAGGGGTATTGAGACCCAGTACTTC.

V and J are TRBV5-1 and TRBJ1-2; 10 bases align to TRBD1. The CDR3 covers 16 residues. The junction had 9 bases not matched to a gene; V was cut back by 2 bases and J by 5 bases. Germline values: CDR1 SGHRS, CDR2 YFSETQ. This CDR3 is CASSFGDRGLGYGYTF. The DNA of the CDR3 is TGCGCCAGCAGCTTCGGAGACAGGGGGCTCGGGTATGGCTACACCTTC.

V gene TRBV15 combines with J gene TRBJ2-3; D remains ambiguous. Germline V gives CDR1 LNHNV, CDR2 YYDKDF (reference sequence). There are 14 residues in the CDR3. V was shortened by 1 base and J by 4 bases, with 9 bases between the two germline ends. The CDR3 protein is CATSRGSRADTQYF. The DNA of the CDR3 is TGTGCCACCAGCAGAGGCTCCCGCGCAGATACGCAGTATTTT.